A single sample is the source of the 22 T cell receptor beta chains below, sequenced in a study of blood T cell repertoires in COVID-19. Measured with immunoSEQ multiplex PCR; TCRdb has only the in-frame clones, and not every one. This sample has around 16,000 clones, with around 86% found just once. Sequencing input: peripheral blood. These receptors were collected from a man older than 75 with active or convalescent COVID-19.

This chain uses TRBV3-1 (or the pseudogene TRBV3-2) with TRBJ2-5; TRBD2 agrees at 9 bases. CDR3 length: 16 amino acids. Germline CDR1 is LGHDT and CDR2 is YNNKEL (reference sequence). The junction had 7 bases not matched to a gene; V was cut back by 1 base and J by 4 bases. CDR3: CASSQAKRGVLETQYF. The CDR3 DNA is TGTGCCAGCAGCCAAGCAAAGCGGGGGGTCCTAGAGACCCAGTACTTC.

The rearrangement links TRBV7-2 to TRBJ2-5; D not certain. The ends were cut back, 3 bases at V and 5 bases at J, with 13 bases in the middle. This CDR3 is built from 14 residues. Germline CDR1 and CDR2: SGHTA and FQGNSA. CDR3 residues: CASSLGPARETQYF. The CDR3 coding sequence is TGTGCCAGCAGCTTGGGTCCAGCGAGGGAGACCCAGTACTTC.

The genes are TRBV9 and TRBJ2-7; TRBD2 is a possible D gene (6 bases). CDR3 length equals 14 residues. The V and J ends lost 4 bases and 4 bases respectively, with 15 bases between them. CDR1 is SGDLS, CDR2 YYNGEE, per germline. The CDR3 DNA reads as TGTGCCAGCAGCTTAGGGGACTCAAAGTACGAGCAGTACTTC. Translation gives CASSLGDSKYEQYF.

The rearrangement links TRBV11-2 to TRBJ1-4; D is uncertain. The CDR3 loop spans 12 amino acids. Trimming removed 6 bases from V and 7 bases from J, with 9 bases in between. Germline CDR1 reads SGHAT; CDR2 reads FQNNGV. CDR3 region: CASSRRSEKLFF. The CDR3 coding sequence is TGTGCCAGCAGTCGGAGGAGTGAAAAACTGTTTTTT.

V is TRBV7-3 and J is TRBJ1-4; D is possibly TRBD1 (5 bases). This CDR3 region has 15 residues. With 2 bases removed from V and 8 bases from J, the gap between germline ends came to 15 bases. CDR1 is SGHTA, CDR2 FQGTGA, per germline. This CDR3 is CASSLQSGKGEKLFF. In DNA, the CDR3 is TGTGCCAGCAGCTTACAGTCAGGGAAGGGCGAAAAACTGTTTTTT.

The CDR3: CAWSHGGEQYF. The CDR3 DNA reads TGTGCCTGGAGTCACGGGGGCGAGCAGTACTTC. The gene calls are TRBV30 and TRBJ2-7; tentatively, D is TRBD2 (6 bases). Germline CDR1 GTSNPN, CDR2 SVGIG (reference sequence). This CDR3 spans 11 amino acids. V lost 2 bases and J lost 6, with 8 bases in between.

V usage is TRBV2 and J usage is TRBJ1-3; maybe TRBD1 (5 bases). Germline V gene sequence: CDR1 SNHLY, CDR2 FYNNEI. Trimming shortened V by 4 bases and J by 4 bases, and 17 bases separated the two germline ends. The CDR3 totals 16 residues. The CDR3 DNA reads TGTGCCAGCAGTGTGTATCAGGGCCACATGGGAAACACCATATATTTT. Translated: CASSVYQGHMGNTIYF.

V and J are TRBV6-4 and TRBJ2-1, with TRBD2 matching 7 bases. V lost 3 bases to trimming and J lost 5 bases; unmatched junction nucleotides: 1. Germline CDR1 MRHNA, CDR2 SNTAGT. There are 13 residues in the CDR3. The CDR3 reads CASSEGGHNEQFF. In DNA, the CDR3 is TGTGCCAGCAGTGAGGGAGGGCACAATGAGCAGTTCTTC.

This chain connects TRBV6-1 to TRBJ1-1; the D is unclear. V was pared by 2 bases and J by 3 bases, with 13 bases between. The CDR3 has 15 amino acids. Germline V gene sequence: CDR1 MNHNS, CDR2 SASEGT. The CDR3 region is CASSETSRWDTEAFF. CDR3 DNA: TGTGCCAGCAGTGAAACTAGCCGTTGGGACACTGAAGCTTTCTTT.

This clone came up a few times. This rearrangement joins TRBV5-1 to TRBJ2-2; D might be TRBD2 (7 bases). Germline V CDR1 and CDR2: SGHRS, YFSETQ. The CDR3 is made up of 16 amino acids. V was pared by 4 bases and J by 0 bases, with 13 bases between. Here the CDR3 DNA reads TGCGCCAGCAGCCTCAAGGGGGGGGCGAACACCGGGGAGCTGTTTTTT. Amino acids: CASSLKGGANTGELFF.

This clone came up a few times. V is TRBV6-5 and J is TRBJ2-1; maybe TRBD2 (5 bases). This CDR3 comprises 12 residues. CDR1 MNHEY and CDR2 SVGAGI come from the germline V gene. Deletions cut 5 bases from V and 8 bases from J, with 10 bases between. The CDR3: CASSPTGYEQFF. The CDR3 coding sequence is TGTGCCAGCAGTCCAACGGGGTATGAGCAGTTCTTC.

V gene TRBV5-6 combines with J gene TRBJ1-5; D is possibly TRBD1 (5 bases). Germline values: CDR1 SGHDT, CDR2 YYEEEE. The CDR3 is made up of 15 amino acids. V lost 2 bases, J lost 6 bases, and 15 bases lay in between. CDR3 sequence (DNA): TGTGCCAGCAGCTTCCGGCAGTCAGGGTCTCAGCCCCAGCATTTT. Its protein is CASSFRQSGSQPQHF.

The V call is TRBV4-1, the J call TRBJ1-2; 8 nucleotides align to TRBD1. The trim removed 1 base at V and 5 bases at J, leaving 6 bases unmatched. CDR3 size: 15 residues. Germline-derived CDR1 and CDR2 are MGHRA and YSYEKL. Written as DNA, the CDR3 is TGCGCCAGCAGCCAAGTCGGCAGGGGGCTGTATGGCTACACCTTC. It specifies CASSQVGRGLYGYTF.

The V gene is TRBV5-8, the J gene TRBJ2-7; a possible D gene is TRBD1 (6 bases). The CDR3 is made up of 14 amino acids. Per germline, CDR1 SGHTS and CDR2 YDEGEE. The V gene lost 1 base and the J gene lost 4 bases, with 12 bases spanning the gap. The CDR3, as DNA: TGTGCCAGCAGCTTGTGGGCAGGGGAGTACGAGCAGTACTTC. Its protein is CASSLWAGEYEQYF.

A few counts support this clone. This chain connects TRBV12-5 to TRBJ1-1; 10 bases agree with TRBD1. The CDR3 runs to 18 residues. With 4 bases clipped from V and 1 base from J, the junction kept 12 bases outside the gene matches. CDR1 LGHNT and CDR2 FRNRAP come from the germline V gene. CDR3 nucleotide sequence: TGTGCTAGTGGTTCGACCTCCATCTGGGACAGGGGGAACACTGAAGCTTTCTTT. The encoded protein is CASGSTSIWDRGNTEAFF.

This clone was counted a single time. The rearrangement joins TRBV4-1 to TRBJ1-2; D is unclear. CDR1 MGHRA and CDR2 YSYEKL come from the germline V gene. The CDR3 loop spans 14 amino acids. V lost 4 bases to trimming and J lost 4 bases, with 13 bases between them. Here the CDR3 DNA reads TGCGCCAGCAGCCCCCGTCTGGAGCCCTATGGCTACACCTTC. It encodes CASSPRLEPYGYTF.

This rearrangement joins TRBV7-8 to TRBJ2-4, with a possible D match to TRBD2 (6 bases). The CDR3 has 18 residues. Germline CDR1 and CDR2: SGHVS and FQNEAQ. V dropped 5 bases and J dropped 2 bases, with 22 bases sitting between them. CDR3 sequence: CASSQPLGGRITKNIQYF. CDR3 coding DNA: TGTGCCAGCAGCCAGCCTTTGGGAGGCAGGATCACCAAAAACATTCAGTACTTC.

This chain connects TRBV7-8 to TRBJ1-4; 10 nucleotides match TRBD1. There are 14 residues in the CDR3. Germline assignment: CDR1 SGHVS and CDR2 FQNEAQ. The V segment lost 1 base and the J segment 7 bases; nucleotides outside the gene matches: 0. In nucleotides, the CDR3 is TGTGCCAGCAGCTTAGGGGACAGGGGTGAAAAACTGTTTTTT. It encodes CASSLGDRGEKLFF.

This sequence joins TRBV6-5 and TRBJ2-3; 8 bases agree with TRBD2. Germline V lookup: CDR1 MNHEY, CDR2 SVGAGI. The CDR3 is 15 amino acids. Trimming cost V 11 bases and J 6 bases; bases outside gene matches: 16. The CDR3 loop is CACGPWTSKADTQYF. CDR3 nucleotides: TGTGCCTGCGGGCCCTGGACTAGCAAAGCGGATACGCAGTATTTT.

The chain recombines TRBV24-1 with TRBJ1-2, with 12 bases that match TRBD1. Germline V CDR1 and CDR2: KGHDR, SFDVKD. Trimming at V came to 4 bases and at J to 5 bases, leaving 7 bases not matched to a gene. The CDR3 consists of 16 residues. The CDR3: CATSETGTGGWYGYTF. The CDR3 DNA follows: TGTGCCACCAGTGAGACCGGGACAGGGGGCTGGTATGGCTACACCTTC.

The chain links TRBV10-3 to TRBJ1-1, with D perhaps matching TRBD1 (5 bases). The germline V gene encodes CDR1 ENHRY and CDR2 SYGVKD. Trimming cost V 4 bases and J 5 bases, with 8 bases left between them. The CDR3 extends over 12 amino acids. The chain's CDR3 is CAISAGHTEAFF. The CDR3 coding sequence is TGTGCCATCAGTGCAGGGCATACTGAAGCTTTCTTT.

The chain links TRBV5-4 to TRBJ1-1, with 7 nucleotides matching TRBD1. The CDR3 is 14 residues long. The J segment lost 1 base and the V segment lost 4 bases, leaving 4 bases of the junction unmatched. CDR1 SGHNT and CDR2 YYREEE come from the germline V gene (reference sequence). CDR3 residues: CASSPRQGNTEAFF. Here the CDR3 DNA reads TGTGCCAGCAGCCCTAGACAGGGGAACACTGAAGCTTTCTTT.